This entry lists 22 T cell receptor beta chains sequenced from one sample in a study of blood T cells in healthy people across ages. Primers used in a second PCR of about 7 to 11 cycles were a sample-barcoded 5' primer and a J-beta primer mix. TCRdb reanalysed the 5' RACE reads using MiXCR and keeps one entry per CDR3 protein. The data hold about 1.4 million distinct CDR3 sequences, with approximately 59% observed a single time. Source material: blood. The receptors originated from a man younger than 35 in good health.

This chain links TRBV29-1 with TRBJ1-2, with 9 nucleotides matching TRBD1. J lost 8 bases, V lost 4 bases, and 11 bases had no gene match. The CDR3 loop spans 14 amino acids. The germline gives CDR1 SQVTM, CDR2 ANQGSEA. CDR3 loop: CSVGDTGTGWGYTF. For the CDR3, the DNA is TGCAGCGTTGGAGATACCGGGACAGGGTGGGGCTACACCTTC.

A note on this clonotype: The junction differs from germline at one of its ends, possibly a read error. The V and J genes are TRBV6-1 and TRBJ2-7, with 9 bases that match TRBD2. The germline V gene has CDR1 MNHNS and CDR2 SASEGT. The CDR3 is 15 residues long. The DNA for the CDR3 is TGTGCCAGCAGTGAAGCTAGCGGGAGCTCCGACGAGCAGTACTTC. Translation: CASSEASGSSDEQYF.

The rearrangement uses TRBV5-1 and TRBJ2-7, with D unclear. This CDR3 has 14 amino acids. The V end lost 3 bases, the J end lost 2 bases, and 12 bases lay between the germline ends. Per the germline V gene, CDR1 is SGHRS and CDR2 is YFSETQ. The CDR3 loop reads CASSSYDTAYEQYF. The CDR3, as DNA: TGCGCCAGCAGCTCCTATGACACCGCCTACGAGCAGTACTTC.

This clonotype was picked up one time. This rearrangement joins TRBV27 to TRBJ2-7; tentatively, D is TRBD1 (5 bases). The V gene lost 5 bases and the J gene lost 0 bases, with 14 bases spanning the gap. CDR3 length equals 15 residues. In germline, CDR1 is MNHEY, CDR2 SMNVEV (reference sequence). The CDR3 DNA reads TGTGCCAGCAGTCCCCGACTTGGGGCCTCCTACGAGCAGTACTTC. It translates to CASSPRLGASYEQYF.

The rearrangement links TRBV4-3 to TRBJ1-2; a weak D match, TRBD1 (6 bases). Trimming removed 2 bases from V and 8 bases from J, with 12 bases in between. Germline assignment: CDR1 LGHNA and CDR2 YSLEER. This CDR3 region has 13 residues. CDR3 loop: CASSQRDRWGYTF. The CDR3 nucleotides read TGCGCCAGCAGCCAACGTGACAGGTGGGGCTACACCTTC.

The gene calls are TRBV7-9 and TRBJ2-2, with D hard to call. The CDR3 covers 16 residues. Germline V gives CDR1 SEHNR, CDR2 FQNEAQ (reference sequence). Trimming shortened V by 1 base and J by 1 base, and 10 bases separated the two germline ends. Here the CDR3 reads CASSLEVGKNTGELFF. Written as DNA, the CDR3 is TGTGCCAGCAGCTTAGAAGTAGGCAAGAACACCGGGGAGCTGTTTTTT.

This clonotype was observed a handful of times. The chain recombines TRBV29-1 with TRBJ1-2; D is uncertain. From germline, CDR1 is SQVTM and CDR2 ANQGSEA. V was clipped by 6 bases and J by 5 bases, with 16 bases between them. There are 13 residues in the CDR3. The CDR3 reads CSVYQPTQYGYTF. CDR3 DNA sequence: TGCAGCGTATACCAGCCTACACAATATGGCTACACCTTC.

The J gene is TRBJ2-1, the V gene TRBV19; 7 bases are a match to TRBD1. Per germline, CDR1 LNHDA and CDR2 SQIVND (reference sequence). This CDR3 is built from 16 residues. V was clipped by 5 bases and J by 2 bases; unmatched bases: 9. CDR3 loop: CASSPYRDSAYNEQFF. CDR3 DNA sequence: TGTGCCAGTAGTCCCTACCGGGACAGCGCCTACAATGAGCAGTTCTTC.

The rearrangement links TRBV4-1 to TRBJ2-7; TRBD2 might be the D (6 bases). Germline loops: CDR1 MGHRA, CDR2 YSYEKL. CDR3 length: 16 residues. Trimming took off 3 bases at V and 4 bases at J, with 19 bases between the two ends. CDR3 residues: CASSHEMVGGSYEQYF. CDR3 DNA: TGCGCCAGCAGCCACGAGATGGTGGGGGGTTCGTACGAGCAGTACTTC.

The rearrangement joins TRBV18 to TRBJ2-7; D unresolved. The CDR3 spans 16 residues. V was trimmed by 2 bases and J by 1 base, leaving 15 bases between them. CDR1 is KGHSH and CDR2 is LQKENI in the germline V gene. The DNA of the CDR3 is TGTGCCAGCTCACCATCGTCCAGCACCCATTCCTACGAGCAGTACTTC. Its translation is CASSPSSSTHSYEQYF. Full variable domain (outside the CDR3, taken from reference TRBV18 and TRBJ2-7): NAGVMQNPRHLVRRRGQEARLRCSPMKGHSHVYWYRQLPEEGLKFMVYLQKENIIDESGMPKERFSAEFPKEGPSILRIQQVVRGDSAAYFCASSPSSSTHSYEQYFGPGTRLTVT.

V is TRBV29-1 and J is TRBJ2-7, with TRBD2 matching 7 bases. V lost 4 bases and J lost 2; bases outside the gene matches: 5. Per germline, CDR1 SQVTM and CDR2 ANQGSEA. The CDR3 loop spans 13 amino acids. The CDR3 loop reads CSVAGLGTYEQYF. CDR3 DNA: TGCAGCGTTGCCGGACTAGGCACCTACGAGCAGTACTTC.

This clonotype has just a few counts. The chain links TRBV20-1 to TRBJ1-1; D might be TRBD1 (6 bases). Germline loops: CDR1 DFQATT, CDR2 SNEGSKA (reference sequence). V was trimmed by 3 bases and J by 2 bases, leaving 10 bases between them. The CDR3 is 13 amino acids. The CDR3 sequence is CSARGDTNTEAFF. CDR3 coding DNA: TGCAGTGCTAGGGGGGACACAAACACTGAAGCTTTCTTT.

The J gene is TRBJ1-2, the V gene TRBV20-1; D is unresolved. V lost 6 bases to trimming and J lost 5 bases, with 16 bases between them. The CDR3 is 13 amino acids. Per germline, CDR1 DFQATT and CDR2 SNEGSKA (reference sequence). CDR3 nucleotides: TGCAGTGCCCTCCTCGACGGATTGTATGGCTACACCTTC. It is translated as CSALLDGLYGYTF.

The sample holds a few counts of this clonotype. This chain uses TRBV28 with TRBJ2-7, with 11 bases fitting TRBD2. V trimming: 5 bases; J trimming: 7 bases; junction bases outside the gene matches: 4. This CDR3 contains 13 residues. Germline CDR1 is MDHEN and CDR2 is SYDVKM. The CDR3 DNA reads TGTGCCAGCAGTCGACGGACTAGCGGGGAGCAGTACTTC. Translated: CASSRRTSGEQYF.

DNA for the CDR3: TGTGCCAGCAGTTCCCCAGCCCTCAACACTGAAGCTTTCTTT. Protein product: CASSSPALNTEAFF. The chain is built from TRBV6-5 and TRBJ1-1; D uncertain. This CDR3 contains 14 residues. The V gene's germline CDR1 is MNHEY and CDR2 SVGAGI. Trimming removed 4 bases at V and 2 bases at J, with 11 bases between.

The chain carries TRBV6-1 and TRBJ2-1; possible D gene TRBD2, 6 bases. Germline lookup yields CDR1 MNHNS and CDR2 SASEGT. CDR3 length: 16 amino acids. Between the trimmed V and J ends, which lost 6 bases and 8 bases, there was a span of 23 bases. CDR3 amino acids: CASSDSGRPLGDEQFF. The CDR3 nucleotides read TGTGCCAGCAGCGACTCAGGGAGGCCTCTTGGGGATGAGCAGTTCTTC.

The rearrangement joins TRBV4-1 to TRBJ2-1; 9 positions agree with TRBD2. J lost 4 bases, V lost 0 bases, and 7 bases had no gene match. Germline assignment: CDR1 MGHRA and CDR2 YSYEKL. The CDR3 contains 17 residues. The CDR3: CASSQDNLAGLYNEQFF. CDR3 bases: TGCGCCAGCAGCCAAGATAACCTAGCGGGATTGTACAATGAGCAGTTCTTC.

The chain joins TRBV29-1 to TRBJ1-4; D remains unclear. The length of the CDR3 is 11 residues. Germline V gene data show CDR1 as SQVTM and CDR2 as ANQGSEA. V lost 6 bases and J 7 bases, leaving 9 bases between the germline ends. The CDR3 is CSVQDREKLFF. The CDR3 nucleotides are TGCAGCGTCCAGGACCGTGAAAAACTGTTTTTT.

This chain links TRBV3-1 with TRBJ2-5; TRBD2 agrees at 8 bases. This CDR3 is 14 amino acids long. The J segment lost 2 bases and the V segment lost 7 bases, leaving 6 bases of the junction unmatched. From germline, CDR1 is LGHDT and CDR2 YNNKEL (reference sequence). The DNA of the CDR3 is TGTGCCAGCACGATAGCGGGGTTACAAGAGACCCAGTACTTC. Its protein is CASTIAGLQETQYF.

This clonotype occurred a few times. The rearrangement uses TRBV5-1 and TRBJ2-1, with D unresolved. Germline CDR1 SGHRS, CDR2 YFSETQ. Trimming cost V 3 bases and J 6 bases, with 7 bases left between them. CDR3 length: 12 amino acids. This CDR3 is CASSYGPNEQFF. As DNA, the CDR3 is TGCGCCAGCAGCTACGGACCCAATGAGCAGTTCTTC.

The chain combines TRBV25-1 with TRBJ2-3; TRBD2 is a possible D gene (5 bases). The V and J ends lost 5 bases and 1 base respectively, with 16 bases between them. The CDR3 loop spans 16 amino acids. From germline, CDR1 is MGHDK and CDR2 SYGVNS. CDR3 amino acids: CASSILGMGGTDTQYF. The CDR3 DNA is TGTGCCAGCAGTATTCTGGGCATGGGAGGCACAGATACGCAGTATTTT.

This chain links TRBV5-1 with TRBJ2-1; maybe TRBD1 (6 bases). This CDR3 has 17 amino acids. V dropped 0 bases and J dropped 4 bases, with 17 bases sitting between them. Germline CDR1 SGHRS, CDR2 YFSETQ. CDR3: CASSLGDGTTLYNEQFF. CDR3 DNA: TGCGCCAGCAGCTTGGGGGACGGGACAACGTTATACAATGAGCAGTTCTTC.